A single sample is the source of the 11 T cell receptor beta chains below, sequenced in a study of blood T cells in healthy people across ages. The second PCR ran about 6 to 11 cycles with a sample-barcoded 5' primer and J-beta primers. A single record per CDR3 protein comes from TCRdb applying MiXCR to the 5' RACE reads. The sample lists roughly 1,800,000 distinct CDR3 sequences; about 50% were seen once. Sequencing input: blood. The receptors were gathered from a woman in her thirties or forties in good health.

This clonotype came up a few times. The V and J genes are TRBV5-1 and TRBJ2-7; 8 bases align to TRBD2. Germline V gene data show CDR1 as SGHRS and CDR2 as YFSETQ. The CDR3 totals 14 residues. The V and J ends lost 4 bases and 0 bases, in that order; junction bases with no gene match: 3. As DNA, the CDR3 is TGCGCCAGCAGCATTGCGGGGGGCTCCTACGAGCAGTACTTC. This sequence encodes CASSIAGGSYEQYF.

The chain carries TRBV6-5 and TRBJ2-5; the D gene is possibly TRBD1 (6 bases). The DNA end lines up better with TRBJ2-7; the J call may be wrong. The CDR3 has 14 amino acids. Germline assignment: CDR1 MNHEY and CDR2 SVGAGI. The CDR3 sequence is CASSYPARGNEQYF. The CDR3 DNA is TGTGCCAGCAGTTACCCCGCCAGGGGCAACGAGCAGTACTTC.

This clonotype came up once. The chain has TRBV15 and TRBJ2-5, with 9 nucleotides matching TRBD2. This CDR3 has 17 amino acids. Per germline, CDR1 LNHNV and CDR2 YYDKDF (reference sequence). V shed 2 bases and J 4 bases; nucleotides not matched to a gene: 11. The CDR3 loop reads CATSRKLAGRMAETQYF. CDR3 nucleotide sequence: TGTGCCACCAGCAGAAAGCTAGCGGGGCGAATGGCAGAGACCCAGTACTTC.

This chain connects TRBV2 to TRBJ1-1; possibly TRBD1 for D (6 bases). The germline CDR1 and CDR2 sequences are SNHLY and FYNNEI. The ends were cut back, 3 bases at V and 0 bases at J, with 8 bases in the middle. The CDR3 runs 14 residues. CDR3 sequence reads: CASSEDSMNTEAFF. CDR3 DNA: TGTGCCAGCAGTGAGGACAGCATGAACACTGAAGCTTTCTTT. Drawing the rest from reference TRBV2 and TRBJ1-1, the complete variable domain is EPEVTQTPSHQVTQMGQEVILRCVPISNHLYFYWYRQILGQKVEFLVSFYNNEISEKSEIFDDQFSVERPDGSNFTLKIRSTKLEDSAMYFCASSEDSMNTEAFFGQGTRLTVV.

This clonotype was detected once. The rearrangement uses TRBV14 and TRBJ1-2, with a possible D match to TRBD1 (6 bases). Per the germline V gene, CDR1 is SGHDN and CDR2 is FVKESK. The CDR3 extends over 17 amino acids. The V end was cut by 0 bases, the J end by 0 bases, with 14 bases between. CDR3 nucleotide sequence: TGTGCCAGCAGCCAAGATCCCCGACAGGTAGCTAACTATGGCTACACCTTC. This encodes CASSQDPRQVANYGYTF. The entire variable domain, with the rest obtained from reference TRBV14 and TRBJ1-2, is as follows: EAGVTQFPSHSVIEKGQTVTLRCDPISGHDNLYWYRRVMGKEIKFLLHFVKESKQDESGMPNNRFLAERTGGTYSTLKVQPAELEDSGVYFCASSQDPRQVANYGYTFGSGTRLTVV.

The chain recombines TRBV20-1 with TRBJ1-2, with D unresolved. Trimming took off 3 bases at V and 0 bases at J, with 17 bases between the two ends. The CDR3 is 16 residues long. Germline V lookup: CDR1 DFQATT, CDR2 SNEGSKA (reference sequence). The CDR3 spells CSASPPVGQANYGYTF. The CDR3, as DNA: TGCAGTGCTAGCCCCCCGGTAGGGCAAGCTAACTATGGCTACACCTTC.

This sequence joins TRBV5-6 and TRBJ2-7; D tentatively reads TRBD1 or TRBD2 (6 bases each). Germline values: CDR1 SGHDT, CDR2 YYEEEE. CDR3 length equals 15 residues. The ends were cut back, 1 base at V and 2 bases at J, with 13 bases in the middle. The CDR3 loop is CASSLPGGNPYEQYF. The CDR3 DNA follows: TGTGCCAGCAGCTTGCCCGGGGGCAACCCCTACGAGCAGTACTTC.

This clonotype was seen a few times. The rearrangement uses TRBV15 and TRBJ2-1; D is uncertain. Trimming took 5 bases from V and 6 from J, leaving 5 bases between them. CDR1 is LNHNV, CDR2 YYDKDF, per germline (reference sequence). CDR3 length: 11 residues. The CDR3 DNA is TGTGCCACCAGCCCCGGCAATGAGCAGTTCTTC. It yields the protein CATSPGNEQFF. Based on the CDR3 plus reference TRBV15 and TRBJ2-1, the full variable domain is DAMVIQNPRYQVTQFGKPVTLSCSQTLNHNVMYWYQQKSSQAPKLLFHYYDKDFNNEADTPDNFQSRRPNTSFCFLDIRSPGLGDTAMYLCATSPGNEQFFGPGTRLTVL.

CDR3 nucleotides: TGTGCCAGCAGCTCGAGGCAGGGTGGTCTAAATGAGCAGTACTTC. Encoded protein: CASSSRQGGLNEQYF. The chain combines TRBV9 with TRBJ2-7, with a possible D match to TRBD1 (5 bases). Germline CDR1 is SGDLS and CDR2 is YYNGEE. The CDR3 is 15 amino acids. Trimming removed 4 bases at V and 7 bases at J, with 21 bases between.

This clonotype was picked up a small number of times. The gene calls are TRBV20-1 and TRBJ2-5; the match to TRBD1 covers 7 bases. V trimming: 4 bases; J trimming: 5 bases; junction bases outside the gene matches: 4. This CDR3 is built from 12 residues. Per germline, CDR1 DFQATT and CDR2 SNEGSKA (reference sequence). CDR3 in DNA: TGCAGTGCTATAGGGGGCGCGGAGACCCAGTACTTC. Amino acid sequence: CSAIGGAETQYF.

The chain joins TRBV10-2 to TRBJ2-2; no firm D call. Germline V lookup: CDR1 WSHSY, CDR2 SAAADI. The V end was cut by 3 bases, the J end by 4 bases, with 15 bases between. The CDR3 has 16 residues. CDR3 loop: CASSDGRLSFTGELFF. In nucleotides, the CDR3 is TGCGCCAGCAGTGACGGGCGCCTGAGCTTCACCGGGGAGCTGTTTTTT.